These T cell receptor beta chains were read from a single sample in a study of cytomegalovirus exposure and HLA in healthy donors. Produced via immunoSEQ multiplex PCR; TCRdb's table is partial and in-frame only. The sample holds about 190,000 clones, about 84% seen once. The sequenced sample consisted of PBMCs. The receptors originated from a woman aged 18 to 35 in good health and CMV-seronegative. CDR3s include the opening cysteine and the closing phenylalanine or tryptophan. D genes are given only for firm matches.

>NA|TRBV29-1
CSVVAKFEAFF
>TRBD2|TRBV7-2
CASSPVAGASTDTQYF
>NA|TRBV9
CASTPSQGAFETQYF
>TRBD1|TRBV28
CASSLAGQGAIGEKLFF
>TRBD2|TRBV29-1
CSVESGSGTPRYF
>TRBD1|TRBV7-9
CASSQQGVAYNEQFF
>TRBD1|TRBV29-1
CSVARQGAEAFF
>TRBD2|TRBV6-5
CASRPTGTNTYEQYF
>NA|TRBV19
CASSMGALANSPLHF
>TRBD2|TRBV11-2
CASSLESSGQNNEQFF
>NA|TRBV4-1
CASSQAWRSNQPQHF
>NA|TRBV7-6
CASSPGGRPYEQYF
>TRBD1|TRBV27
CATLRTGKDRYYGYTF
>TRBD1|TRBV28
CASTSTGGQGFSGYGYTF
>TRBD2|TRBV9
CASSVAAGGAGETQYF
>NA|TRBV2
CASSARGPGELFF
>NA|TRBV12-2
CASRCRDRDSQETQYF
>TRBD2|TRBV30
CASRRGGVNEQYF
>NA|TRBV9
CASSVDTYTGELFF
>TRBD1|TRBV10-3
CAISANPVTGDGYTF
>TRBD1|TRBV27
CASSFWDRFPYGYTF
>TRBD2|TRBV5-8
CASSLGAGDVYNEQFF
>TRBD1|TRBV7-2
CASSFDTGQGVGYTF
>TRBD1|TRBV10-3
CAISESTGGRITEAFF
>NA|TRBV10-3
CAINPTGAGETQYF
>NA|TRBV29-1
CSVEAGRGAKNIQYF